This T cell receptor (beta chain) was identified during a study of shared clonotypes between healthy human individuals. Looking at the study overall: CD4 naive and CD4 memory each took three plates per donor, while CD8 naive took two and CD8 memory one.

The germline V gene has CDR1 SGHTA and CDR2 FQGTGA. The CDR3 runs 13 residues. V dropped 4 bases and J dropped 2 bases, with 5 bases sitting between them. CD4+ cells underwent separation, giving CD45RA+ naive and CD45RA-negative memory subsets. On this clone itself: The same CDR3 arises from other DNA sequences in this sample as well.

Over several immunoSEQ plates, each subset's genomic DNA was distributed in even portions. Only in-frame clones appear in the TCRdb table, and some are missing; sequencing was by immunoSEQ multiplex PCR. This sample has some 1,400,000 clones, with about 96% found just once. This sequence was found in a man aged 25 to 45 in good health. The sequenced material came from naive CD4+ T cells sorted from blood. Described subset: CD45RA+ positively selected. The V and J genes are TRBV7-3 and TRBJ2-2; D not certain. CDR3 sequence (DNA): TGTGCCAGCAGCTCGACTAACACCGGGGAGCTGTTTTTT. Translation: CASSSTNTGELFF.